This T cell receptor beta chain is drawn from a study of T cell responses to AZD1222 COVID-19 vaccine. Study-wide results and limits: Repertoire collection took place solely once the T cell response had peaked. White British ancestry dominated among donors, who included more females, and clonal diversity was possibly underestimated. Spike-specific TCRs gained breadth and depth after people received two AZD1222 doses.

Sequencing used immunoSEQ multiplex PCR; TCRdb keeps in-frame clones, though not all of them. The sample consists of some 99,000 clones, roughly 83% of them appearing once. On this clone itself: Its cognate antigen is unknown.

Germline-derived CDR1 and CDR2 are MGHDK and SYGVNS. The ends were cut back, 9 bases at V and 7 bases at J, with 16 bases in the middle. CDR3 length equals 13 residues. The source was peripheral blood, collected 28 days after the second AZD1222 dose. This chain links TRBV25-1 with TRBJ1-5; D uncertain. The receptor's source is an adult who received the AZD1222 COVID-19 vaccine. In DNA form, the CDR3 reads TGTGCCAGGAGACACCCATCGGACCAGCCCCAGCATTTT. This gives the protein CARRHPSDQPQHF.